This is a list of T cell receptor beta chains from one sample in a study of blood T cell repertoires in COVID-19. The assay was immunoSEQ multiplex PCR, and TCRdb's table has in-frame clones only and misses some. In the table there are around 300,000 clones, around four fifths of which are singletons. Sample: peripheral blood. Receptor source: a man under 40 with active or convalescent COVID-19. Both conserved end residues are part of each CDR3. The D gene is left open where the match is weak. The listing skips clone size in some rows; elsewhere it reads once, few, many or a size class.

J gene	clone size	D gene	V gene	CDR3 length	CDR3 DNA	CDR3 protein
TRBJ2-1	NA	NA	TRBV6-1	15	TGTGCCAGCAGTGAAGCGGGCGGGATGTACAATGAGCAGTTCTTC	CASSEAGGMYNEQFF
TRBJ1-6	few	NA	TRBV6-6	17	TGTGCCAGCAGTCGCACAGCCAAAAGCCCCTATAATTCACCCCTCCACTTT	CASSRTAKSPYNSPLHF
TRBJ2-2	NA	TRBD1	TRBV7-9	15	TGTGCCAGCAGCTTGGACCAGGGGGTCATCGGGGAGCTGTTTTTT	CASSLDQGVIGELFF
TRBJ2-3	NA	TRBD2	TRBV27	16	TGTGCCAGCAATCAGCGGGAAGCGGGAGTTTTTGATACGCAGTATTTT	CASNQREAGVFDTQYF
TRBJ2-1	NA	TRBD2	TRBV14	15	TGTGCCAGCAGCGGACCGGGACTAGCGGTCAATGAGCAGTTCTTC	CASSGPGLAVNEQFF
TRBJ2-5	NA	TRBD2	TRBV5-1	14	TGCGCCAGCAGCTTCCAGCGGGGCCAAGAGACCCAGTACTTC	CASSFQRGQETQYF
TRBJ2-1	few	TRBD2	TRBV5-4	15	TGTGCCAGCAGCTCGCGGGGGGGCCGATGGAATGAGCAGTTCTTC	CASSSRGGRWNEQFF
TRBJ1-1	NA	TRBD1	TRBV12-3/TRBV12-4	12	TGTGCCAGCAGTTTCGGACAGGGAAAAGCTTTCTTT	CASSFGQGKAFF
TRBJ2-2	NA	TRBD2	TRBV9	20	TGTGCCAGCAGCAACCCCCGGACTAGCGGGAGGGAAGAAAACACCGGGGAGCTGTTTTTT	CASSNPRTSGREENTGELFF
TRBJ1-1	NA	NA	TRBV5-1	14	TGCGCCAGCAGCTTGGACAGGTCGGACACTGAAGCTTTCTTT	CASSLDRSDTEAFF
TRBJ1-2	NA	TRBD1	TRBV28	14	TGTGCCAGCAGTTACCCGACAGGGAACTATGGCTACACCTTC	CASSYPTGNYGYTF
TRBJ1-6	NA	NA	TRBV18	14	TGTGCCAGCTCACCGGCGTCGGGGGGTTCACCCCTCCACTTT	CASSPASGGSPLHF
TRBJ2-1	NA	TRBD2	TRBV5-8	16	TGTGCCAGCAGCTCGACCGGGACTAGCTTTTACAATGAGCAGTTCTTC	CASSSTGTSFYNEQFF
TRBJ2-7	NA	TRBD1	TRBV7-9	14	TGTGCCAGCAGCTTGGGACAGGGGGCAAGCGAGCAGTACTTC	CASSLGQGASEQYF
TRBJ1-1	NA	NA	TRBV5-5	16	TGTGCCAGCCCCGGATCGGACGGGGTAGAAAACACTGAAGCTTTCTTT	CASPGSDGVENTEAFF